What follows describes a single T cell receptor (beta chain). Its matching antigen is unknown. The CDR3 consists of 16 residues. Trimming shortened V by 5 bases and J by 10 bases, and 24 bases separated the two germline ends. The data belong to a study of post-analysis software for immune sequencing data. Whole-study findings and limits: Batch-matched samples strongly co-clustered by F measure. Five or six TRBV segments, TRBV5-6, TRBV5-1 and TRBV20-1 among them, were found more frequent in patients than controls.

Researchers reported that TCR beta cDNA libraries carried unique molecular identifiers. Each CDR3 protein gets one entry after TCRdb re-called the PCR reads with MiXCR. The data contain about 820,000 distinct CDR3 sequences, roughly half of them singletons. This chain joins TRBV12-3 or TRBV12-4 and TRBJ2-1; maybe TRBD1 (6 bases). Sample: blood. The sequence derives from a girl aged 10 to 17 with multiple sclerosis. As DNA, the CDR3 is TGTGCCAGCAGTCAAGGGACAACACGGAGCTCCTACGAGCAGTTCTTC. Translating gives CASSQGTTRSSYEQFF.